This T cell receptor (beta chain) was recorded in a study of shared clonotypes between healthy human individuals. Turning to this clone: The sample holds other DNA sequences that translate to the same CDR3.

Germline loops: CDR1 SGHRS, CDR2 YFSETQ. The CDR3 is 15 residues long. V shed 0 bases, J shed 2 bases, and the junction held 5 bases outside the gene matches. This table comes from immunoSEQ multiplex PCR, and its TCRdb copy is limited to in-frame clones, with some not included. This table has around 1.9 million clones, 85% to 95% appearing once. Naive CD8 cells were CD45RO-negative, positively selected for CCR7, excluding terminally differentiated effector memory CD45RA+ cells. The specimen sequenced was naive CD8+ T cells from PBMCs. This TCR was sampled from a young man in good health. Some clones in this sample may be carry-over from other donors' samples. The chain is built from TRBV5-1 and TRBJ2-7; 7 nucleotides agree with TRBD1. This CDR3 is CASSLAGQGAYEQYF. The CDR3, as DNA: TGCGCCAGCAGCTTGGCCGGGCAGGGGGCCTACGAGCAGTACTTC.